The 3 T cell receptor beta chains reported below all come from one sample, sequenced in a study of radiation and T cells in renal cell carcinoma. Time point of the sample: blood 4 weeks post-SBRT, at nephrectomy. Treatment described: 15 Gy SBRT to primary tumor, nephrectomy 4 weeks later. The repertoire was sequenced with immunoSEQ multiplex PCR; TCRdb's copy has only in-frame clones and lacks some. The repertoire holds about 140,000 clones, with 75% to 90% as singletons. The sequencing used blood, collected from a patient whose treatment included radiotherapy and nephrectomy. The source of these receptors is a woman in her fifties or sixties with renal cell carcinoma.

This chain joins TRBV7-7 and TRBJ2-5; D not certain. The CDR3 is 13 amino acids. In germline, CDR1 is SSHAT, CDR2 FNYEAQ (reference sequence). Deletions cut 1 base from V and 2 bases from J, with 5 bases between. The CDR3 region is CASSLDKQETQYF. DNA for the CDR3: TGTGCCAGCAGCTTAGACAAACAAGAGACCCAGTACTTC.

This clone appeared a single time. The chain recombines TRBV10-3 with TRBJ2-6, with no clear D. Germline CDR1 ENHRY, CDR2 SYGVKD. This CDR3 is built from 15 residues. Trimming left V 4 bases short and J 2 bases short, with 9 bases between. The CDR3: CAISGVTAGANVLTF. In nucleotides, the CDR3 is TGTGCCATCAGTGGTGTAACAGCTGGGGCCAACGTCCTGACTTTC.

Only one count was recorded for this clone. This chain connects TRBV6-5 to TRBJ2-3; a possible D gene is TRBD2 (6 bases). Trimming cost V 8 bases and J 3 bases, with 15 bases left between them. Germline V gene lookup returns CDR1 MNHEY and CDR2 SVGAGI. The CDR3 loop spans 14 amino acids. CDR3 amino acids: CASGTSGSTDTQYF. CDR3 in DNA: TGTGCCAGCGGGACCAGCGGGTCTACAGATACGCAGTATTTT.